A single TCR beta chain is shown here with its context. As handled by the study authors: Using reference gene primer amplification, nucleated cell counts were estimated. The data were produced by immunoSEQ multiplex PCR, yet TCRdb's version contains in-frame clones alone and is incomplete. The DNA was the basis for D and trimming; V, J and clone size are from that table. The table has around 300,000 clones, 70% to 90% seen once; the top ten hold approximately 11%. CDR3 length: 13 amino acids. Germline V gene lookup returns CDR1 GTSNPN and CDR2 SVGIG (reference sequence). The V gene end was trimmed by 6 bases and the J gene end by 3 bases; junction bases not matched to a gene: 6. The sample belongs to a study of blood T cell repertoires in COVID-19. Overall study: PBMCs, B-cell-depleted T cells, or T cells provided the cDNA or gDNA that made up the material.

This clonotype was obtained from a woman aged 70-85 years with acute or convalescent COVID-19. Sequencing input: peripheral blood. The rearrangement uses TRBV30 and TRBJ1-1, with 8 bases lining up with TRBD1. CDR3 sequence: CACRQGSDTEAFF. In nucleotides, the CDR3 is TGTGCCTGTAGACAGGGGAGCGACACTGAAGCTTTCTTT.